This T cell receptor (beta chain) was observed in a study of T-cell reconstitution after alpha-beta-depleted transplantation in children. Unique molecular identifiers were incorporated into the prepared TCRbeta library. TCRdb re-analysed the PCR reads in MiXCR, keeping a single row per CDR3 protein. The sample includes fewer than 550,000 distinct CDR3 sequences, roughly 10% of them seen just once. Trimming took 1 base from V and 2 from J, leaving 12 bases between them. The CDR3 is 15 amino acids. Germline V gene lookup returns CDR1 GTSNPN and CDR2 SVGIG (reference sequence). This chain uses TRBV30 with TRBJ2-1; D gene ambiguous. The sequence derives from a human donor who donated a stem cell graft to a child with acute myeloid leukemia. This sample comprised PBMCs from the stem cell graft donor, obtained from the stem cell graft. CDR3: CAWSEGLVAYNEQFF. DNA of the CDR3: TGTGCCTGGAGTGAGGGATTAGTGGCCTACAATGAGCAGTTCTTC. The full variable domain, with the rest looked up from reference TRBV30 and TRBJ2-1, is SQTIHQWPATLVQPVGSPLSLECTVEGTSNPNLYWYRQAAGRGLQLLFYSVGIGQISSEVPQNLSASRPQDRQFILSSKKLLLSDSGFYLCAWSEGLVAYNEQFFGPGTRLTVL.